This TCR beta chain was found in a study of shared clonotypes between healthy human individuals (dated by TCRdb to 2019 to 2021). As for the study more broadly: A few men and two women, aged 18 to 49 years, made up the cohort. For each donor, three plates each were used for CD4 naive and CD4 memory, two plates were used for CD8 naive, and one plate was used for CD8 memory. The study deeply sequenced blood TCR repertoires of about 5 healthy adults to estimate repertoire size and the extent of clonotype sharing between individuals. Libraries were prepared and TCR repertoires were sequenced by different laboratories using diverse techniques, in order to increase sequencing depth and limit assay-specific biases. Per donor, leukapheresis produced somewhere between about 0.9 and 9.5 billion PBMCs.

Using the deep immunoSEQ assay, TCR CDR3 regions were amplified from genomic DNA by multiplex PCR. Genomic DNA extracted from each cell subset was distributed evenly over all wells of several immunoSEQ 96-well plates, and each plate served as one replicate. Each replicate PCR for sorted subsets received around 200 ng genomic DNA, equal to some 32,000 T cell genomes. Purified libraries were measured with a Qubit 3.0 fluorometer, size-checked on a Bioanalyzer 2100, and measured again with the KAPA Library Quantification kit. Every immunoSEQ 96-well plate was sequenced on a separate single-read 150-cycle Illumina NextSeq 550 flow cell. Regarding the original processing steps: Because the immunoSEQ output held only junctional sequences and lacked quality scores, the filtering could not match the filtering applied to full-length reads. To assign V/J genes and CDR3, sequences were annotated using PyIR, a Python wrapper for IgBLAST v1.9, with IMGT germline references. Reads with weak V/J assignments (E-value above 1e-6), missing CDR3, stop codons, out-of-frame junctions, or ambiguous translated residues were removed. V3J clonotypes were defined by identical inferred V gene, J gene, and CDR3 amino acid sequence. Percentage overlap between repertoires was calculated by dividing the number of shared unique clonotypes by the size of the smaller repertoire. Repertoire richness was assessed with RTK rarefaction, the Chao1 estimator, and Recon v2.1 estimates of unobserved clonotypes. OLGA was used to compute generation probabilities for all TCRbeta clonotypes that the gDNA method yielded from a handful of donors. In its TCRdb copy, this immuneACCESS table keeps in-frame sequences only and misses some clones. Where compared with another copy, unresolved V genes explain less than half of these, and the others have no known cause. V and J calls and clone size are those listed in that table; D and trimming were worked out from the DNA. This sample gives approximately 500,000 clones in total; 90% to 97% of them show up just once. The ten largest make up roughly 0.06% of the sample.

On this clone: The clone's antigen remains unknown. A read error is likely, as this CDR3 ends without the conserved phenylalanine or tryptophan. It is unclear where the CDR3 begins or ends on the DNA, so no DNA is shown, and the CDR3 is as TCRdb lists it.

Broader findings and caveats from the paper: Compared with non-shared clonotypes, the clonotypes found in all four sorted-subset donors had higher generation probabilities. Pairwise subsampling led to the expectation that sequencing depth would affect the degree of clonotype sharing among donors. Rarefaction of sorted-subset datasets indicated incomplete sequencing despite the large sequencing depth. Naive subsets generally had larger estimated clonotype richness than memory subsets did. Because the study included only a small number of donors, the genetic and exposure-history diversity represented was limited. Sharing across four donors was observed for around 5% of naive CD4, less than 4% of naive CD8, 2% to 2.5% of memory CD4, and about 0.38% of memory CD8 clonotypes. Sampling was limited to blood, and TCR repertoires in tissue likely differ from TCR repertoires in blood.

Donors were healthy HIV-negative adults with no recently reported acute infections or vaccinations. All donors were Caucasian adults living in Nashville, Tennessee, USA. CD4+ T cells were enriched by magnetic negative selection; naive cells were then positively selected on CD45RA, and the negative fraction formed the memory subset. After blood collection by leukapheresis, PBMCs were isolated using Ficoll-Histopaque density gradient centrifugation and then cryopreserved in the vapor phase of liquid nitrogen. Analytical flow cytometry was used to check the purity and quantity of each magnetically sorted T cell population. Each sorted fraction had its genomic DNA isolated and then quantified by UV absorbance on a Nanodrop 2000c. Reading the germline V gene gives CDR1 MNHNS and CDR2 SASEGT. 13 amino acids form the CDR3, both terminal residues included.

Source material: naive CD4+ T cells sorted from blood. Sample cell subset or site, as interpreted from the label and publication: CD45RA+ positively selected. The rearrangement combines TRBV6-1 with TRBJ2-7. The source of this sequence is a woman aged 30 to 39 in good health. The CDR3: CASTNKQGLRAPG.